The next 17 T cell receptor beta chains were all read from a single sample in a study of beta chain features in type 1 diabetes. Expressed TCRB transcripts were sequenced because the entire RNA isolate underwent reverse transcription. Repertoires were generated with immunoSEQ multiplex PCR, while TCRdb's copy carries only in-frame clones and drops some. This table holds hundreds of thousands of clones, 15% to 19% found once. The source material was naive CD4+ T cells from blood. The source of these receptors is a man younger than 30 in good health.

This clone was found a few times. The rearrangement uses TRBV7-9 and TRBJ2-1; tentatively, D is TRBD2 (6 bases). Germline V CDR1 and CDR2: SEHNR, FQNEAQ (reference sequence). The CDR3 sequence is 14 residues long. Trimming cost V 2 bases and J 10 bases, with 15 bases left between them. CDR3: CASSLTGAVGEQFF. The CDR3 DNA reads TGTGCCAGCAGCTTAACGGGAGCGGTCGGAGAGCAGTTCTTC.

This chain connects TRBV14 to TRBJ2-5; weak D call: TRBD2 (6 bases). Germline loops: CDR1 SGHDN, CDR2 FVKESK. This CDR3 has 13 amino acids. The V end was cut by 3 bases, the J end by 6 bases, with 11 bases between. CDR3 bases: TGTGCCAGCAGCCAGAATGGGGGGAAGACCCAGTACTTC. Its translation is CASSQNGGKTQYF.

This chain uses TRBV2 with TRBJ1-6; D gene uncertain. CDR1 and CDR2 from the germline V gene are SNHLY and FYNNEI. Deletions cut 3 bases from V and 11 bases from J, with 5 bases between. The CDR3 covers 11 residues. CDR3 residues: CASSEFAPLHF. Here the CDR3 DNA reads TGTGCCAGCAGTGAGTTCGCACCCCTCCACTTT.

CDR3 in DNA: TGTGCCTCCAAGCCGTCGGATCAGCCCCAGCATTTT. Amino acids: CASKPSDQPQHF. The V call is TRBV19, the J call TRBJ1-5; the D is unclear. The CDR3 spans 12 residues. V was shortened by 11 bases and J by 5 bases, with 13 bases between the two germline ends. CDR1 and CDR2 (germline): LNHDA, SQIVND (reference sequence).

The chain employs TRBV7-8 and TRBJ2-5, with D perhaps matching TRBD2 (5 bases). V dropped 2 bases and J dropped 5 bases, with 12 bases sitting between them. CDR1 SGHVS and CDR2 FQNEAQ come from the germline V gene. The CDR3 length is 14 residues. The CDR3 DNA reads as TGTGCCAGCAGCTTAAGGGCTAGCAGGGAGACCCAGTACTTC. Its translation is CASSLRASRETQYF.

This clone came up a few times. This sequence joins TRBV19 and TRBJ2-7; possible D gene TRBD1, 5 bases. Germline assignment: CDR1 LNHDA and CDR2 SQIVND (reference sequence). This CDR3 comprises 14 residues. Trimming pared 3 bases from V and 2 bases from J, leaving 11 bases between. The CDR3 spells CASSMGQGAYEQYF. The CDR3 nucleotides read TGTGCCAGTAGTATGGGGCAGGGTGCCTACGAGCAGTACTTC.

The rearrangement joins TRBV18 to TRBJ2-2, with D uncertain. CDR3 size: 16 residues. V lost 1 base to trimming and J lost 1 base, with 10 bases between them. From germline, CDR1 is KGHSH and CDR2 LQKENI. The CDR3 sequence is CASSPLSALNTGELFF. The CDR3 nucleotides are TGTGCCAGCTCACCACTTTCAGCTTTGAACACCGGGGAGCTGTTTTTT.

This chain joins TRBV30 and TRBJ1-2; 7 bases match TRBD1. CDR3 size: 14 residues. Unmatched junction bases numbered 8, after V lost 2 bases and J lost 5 bases. The germline V gene has CDR1 GTSNPN and CDR2 SVGIG (reference sequence). For the CDR3, the DNA is TGTGCCTGGAGTCAGACAGGGCGGAGTTATGGCTACACCTTC. Translated: CAWSQTGRSYGYTF. Full variable domain (missing parts from reference TRBV30 and TRBJ1-2): SQTIHQWPATLVQPVGSPLSLECTVEGTSNPNLYWYRQAAGRGLQLLFYSVGIGQISSEVPQNLSASRPQDRQFILSSKKLLLSDSGFYLCAWSQTGRSYGYTFGSGTRLTVV.

This clone was seen more than once but under ten times. The V and J genes are TRBV5-4 and TRBJ2-3; D possibly corresponds to TRBD1 (6 bases). This CDR3 is 15 amino acids long. Germline loops: CDR1 SGHNT, CDR2 YYREEE (reference sequence). V lost 3 bases to trimming and J lost 2 bases, with 13 bases between them. CDR3 region: CASSSGQFLTDTQYF. Written as DNA, the CDR3 is TGTGCCAGCAGCTCCGGACAGTTTCTCACAGATACGCAGTATTTT.

The chain is built from TRBV7-3 and TRBJ2-1; TRBD2 aligns across 9 bases. V shed 0 bases and J 5 bases; nucleotides not matched to a gene: 5. The CDR3 is 16 residues long. CDR1 is SGHTA, CDR2 FQGTGA, per germline. The CDR3 reads CASSLTGGRGHNEQFF. Here the CDR3 DNA reads TGTGCCAGCAGCTTAACAGGCGGGAGGGGGCACAATGAGCAGTTCTTC.

CDR3 loop: CAISEAGQGYEQYF. In DNA, the CDR3 is TGTGCCATCAGTGAAGCGGGACAGGGCTACGAGCAGTACTTC. This rearrangement joins TRBV10-3 to TRBJ2-7, with 9 bases lining up with TRBD1. Trimming at V came to 3 bases and at J to 3 bases, leaving 3 bases not matched to a gene. Germline V CDR1 and CDR2: ENHRY, SYGVKD. The CDR3 covers 14 residues.

There are a few counts of this clone. The J gene is TRBJ2-1, the V gene TRBV30; D call uncertain. The CDR3 is 15 residues long. Germline V gene sequence: CDR1 GTSNPN, CDR2 SVGIG (reference sequence). V was cut by 1 base and J by 2 bases, with 12 bases left in between. The CDR3 reads CAWSDDEKPYNEQFF. The CDR3 region has the DNA TGTGCCTGGAGTGACGACGAAAAACCCTACAATGAGCAGTTCTTC.

This clone was observed a few times. V gene TRBV5-1 combines with J gene TRBJ2-7, with D perhaps matching TRBD1 (6 bases). The CDR3 is 16 residues long. Germline V lookup: CDR1 SGHRS, CDR2 YFSETQ. Trimming left V 2 bases short and J 0 bases short, with 15 bases between. CDR3 residues: CASSFYRALSSYEQYF. CDR3 in DNA: TGCGCCAGCAGCTTTTACAGGGCACTTAGCTCCTACGAGCAGTACTTC. Using reference TRBV5-1 and TRBJ2-7 for the parts outside the CDR3, the full variable domain is KAGVTQTPRYLIKTRGQQVTLSCSPISGHRSVSWYQQTPGQGLQFLFEYFSETQRNKGNFPGRFSGRQFSNSRSEMNVSTLELGDSALYLCASSFYRALSSYEQYFGPGTRLTVT.

V is TRBV30 and J is TRBJ1-1; D is possibly TRBD1 (6 bases). Germline assignment: CDR1 GTSNPN and CDR2 SVGIG (reference sequence). V was cut by 0 bases and J by 10 bases, with 18 bases left in between. The CDR3 runs to 14 residues. The CDR3 coding sequence is TGTGCCTGGAGTGTCACGCAGGGAAGGGGGAGAGCTTTCTTT. Encoded protein: CAWSVTQGRGRAFF.

The rearrangement links TRBV5-1 to TRBJ2-7, with TRBD2 matching 9 bases. V lost 2 bases to trimming and J lost 5 bases; unmatched junction nucleotides: 5. Germline V CDR1 and CDR2: SGHRS, YFSETQ. The CDR3 extends over 14 amino acids. The CDR3 region has the DNA TGCGCCAGCAGCTTTGGGCTAGCGGGAAACGAGCAGTACTTC. It encodes CASSFGLAGNEQYF.

V and J are TRBV4-2 and TRBJ2-1, with TRBD2 matching over 10 bases. Germline V CDR1 and CDR2: LGHNA, YNFKEQ. J was trimmed by 0 bases and V by 4 bases; bases with no gene match: 18. The CDR3 consists of 21 residues. In DNA form, the CDR3 reads TGTGCCAGCAGCCCTTATTTCGGACTAGCGGACCGAGCCAGCTCCTACAATGAGCAGTTCTTC. Translating it yields CASSPYFGLADRASSYNEQFF.

This chain connects TRBV25-1 to TRBJ2-2; a weak D match, TRBD1 (7 bases). The CDR3 spans 15 residues. Trimming took off 6 bases at V and 3 bases at J, with 14 bases between the two ends. Germline V gene data show CDR1 as MGHDK and CDR2 as SYGVNS. Written as DNA, the CDR3 is TGTGCCAGCAGCATAGTCAGGGGGGACACCGGGGAGCTGTTTTTT. Translating it yields CASSIVRGDTGELFF. The variable domain in full, with the rest retrieved from reference TRBV25-1 and TRBJ2-2, is EADIYQTPRYLVIGTGKKITLECSQTMGHDKMYWYQQDPGMELHLIHYSYGVNSTEKGDLSSESTVSRIRTEHFPLTLESARPSHTSQYLCASSIVRGDTGELFFGEGSRLTVL.